This TCR beta chain was sequenced in a study of early T cells in non-severe SARS-CoV-2 infection. Study-wide background: From unsorted whole blood, bulk RNA was sequenced, and the chains remained unpaired.

The TCR library protocol attached unique molecular identifiers to the individual cDNA molecules. TCRdb passed the 5' RACE reads through MiXCR, listing each CDR3 protein once. The sample carries 97,000 or so distinct CDR3 sequences, around 13% recorded once. The CDR3 consists of 18 residues. CDR1 and CDR2 from the germline V gene are MDHEN and SYDVKM. Trimming stripped 2 bases from V and 5 bases from J, with 23 bases between. The sample taken for sequencing was whole blood. The clonotype comes from an adult who was a healthcare worker with PCR-confirmed SARS-CoV-2 infection or an uninfected control (not recorded which). The chain carries TRBV28 and TRBJ2-3, with D possibly matching TRBD2 (7 bases). The CDR3 coding sequence is TGTGCCAGCAGTTTAGAAGATACGGGGGGCGCAGTAAGAGATACGCAGTATTTT. It translates to CASSLEDTGGAVRDTQYF.